The 20 T cell receptor beta chains given below trace back to one sample, sequenced in a study of radiation and T cells in renal cell carcinoma. Indicated time point: blood 2 weeks post-SBRT. Treatment indicated: 15 Gy SBRT to primary tumor, nephrectomy 4 weeks later. The repertoire was sequenced with immunoSEQ multiplex PCR; TCRdb's copy has only in-frame clones and lacks some. The sample records some 120,000 clones, more than 70% being singletons. The sequenced sample was blood, obtained from a patient whose treatment included radiotherapy and nephrectomy. These receptors came from a woman aged 65 to 85 with renal cell carcinoma.

The J gene is TRBJ1-1, the V gene TRBV11-3; D is undetermined. V gave up 5 bases and J gave up 6 bases, with 7 bases separating them. The length of the CDR3 is 11 residues. Germline assignment: CDR1 SGHNT and CDR2 YENEEA. The CDR3: CASSRTPEAFF. As DNA, the CDR3 is TGTGCCAGCAGCCGTACCCCTGAAGCTTTCTTT.

The genes are TRBV4-3 and TRBJ2-1, with D perhaps matching TRBD1 (6 bases). The length of the CDR3 is 15 residues. CDR1 and CDR2 (germline): LGHNA, YSLEER. V lost 0 bases and J lost 2, with 8 bases in between. The CDR3 protein is CASSQEGAPYNEQFF. In nucleotides, the CDR3 is TGCGCCAGCAGCCAAGAGGGGGCACCCTACAATGAGCAGTTCTTC.

The genes are TRBV19 and TRBJ1-4; TRBD1 agrees at 7 bases. The germline V gene has CDR1 LNHDA and CDR2 SQIVND (reference sequence). CDR3 size: 13 residues. V gave up 7 bases and J gave up 6 bases; unmatched junction bases: 5. CDR3 amino acids: CASKGTVHEKLFF. Here the CDR3 DNA reads TGTGCCAGTAAGGGGACAGTACATGAAAAACTGTTTTTT.

The chain employs TRBV6-5 and TRBJ1-5; D not resolved. CDR3 length: 14 amino acids. Germline CDR1 MNHEY, CDR2 SVGAGI. V was shortened by 4 bases and J by 5 bases, with 12 bases between the two germline ends. Here the CDR3 reads CASSSTDRYQPQHF. CDR3 nucleotide sequence: TGTGCCAGCAGTTCGACGGACCGTTATCAGCCCCAGCATTTT.

The chain couples TRBV19 to TRBJ2-2; TRBD1 aligns across 9 bases. V dropped 6 bases and J dropped 6; count of bases not matched to a gene: 17. The CDR3 is 18 residues long. Per germline, CDR1 LNHDA and CDR2 SQIVND (reference sequence). CDR3 residues: CASSKSPPGTGYSGELFF. The CDR3 coding sequence is TGTGCCAGTAGCAAGAGCCCTCCCGGGACAGGGTATTCCGGGGAGCTGTTTTTT.

This clone was seen only once. CDR3 residues: CASSYGGGNYGYTF. For the CDR3, the DNA is TGTGCCAGCAGTTACGGGGGAGGTAACTATGGCTACACCTTC. The chain is built from TRBV6-5 and TRBJ1-2, with D perhaps matching TRBD1 (5 bases). V lost 2 bases, J lost 1 base, and 8 bases lay in between. Germline V lookup: CDR1 MNHEY, CDR2 SVGAGI. The CDR3 has 14 amino acids.

The chain uses TRBV27 and TRBJ2-5; 9 positions agree with TRBD2. This CDR3 comprises 14 residues. Germline lookup yields CDR1 MNHEY and CDR2 SMNVEV (reference sequence). J was trimmed by 1 base and V by 6 bases; bases with no gene match: 3. This chain's CDR3 is CASRDSGGQETQYF. Here the CDR3 DNA reads TGTGCCAGCAGAGATAGCGGGGGCCAAGAGACCCAGTACTTC.

The chain recombines TRBV4-3 with TRBJ1-6; D possibly corresponds to TRBD1 (5 bases). The CDR3 spans 18 residues. The ends were cut back, 0 bases at V and 0 bases at J, with 12 bases in the middle. Germline-derived CDR1 and CDR2 are LGHNA and YSLEER. CDR3 sequence: CASSQDGAGSSYNSPLHF. In DNA, the CDR3 is TGCGCCAGCAGCCAAGATGGGGCGGGGAGCTCCTATAATTCACCCCTCCACTTT.

This clone appeared a few times. The genes are TRBV7-3 and TRBJ1-1; D not certain. Germline V gene data show CDR1 as SGHTA and CDR2 as FQGTGA. The ends were cut back, 6 bases at V and 1 base at J, with 9 bases in the middle. This CDR3 spans 13 amino acids. CDR3: CASRVRGNTEAFF. CDR3 bases: TGTGCCAGCAGAGTCCGGGGGAACACTGAAGCTTTCTTT.

This chain joins TRBV6-1 and TRBJ1-4, with 7 nucleotides matching TRBD1. The ends lost 5 bases at V and 6 bases at J; junction bases unmatched: 6. In germline, CDR1 is MNHNS, CDR2 SASEGT. The CDR3 sequence is 14 residues long. Written as DNA, the CDR3 is TGTGCCAGCAGTTCAGGGGGATTAGATGAAAAACTGTTTTTT. It yields the protein CASSSGGLDEKLFF.

V usage is TRBV28 and J usage is TRBJ2-7; D is unresolved. This CDR3 is built from 14 residues. V lost 8 bases to trimming and J lost 0 bases, with 14 bases between them. Germline V CDR1 and CDR2: MDHEN, SYDVKM. The CDR3 DNA is TGTGCCAGCGGACCCGGACCGACCTCCTACGAGCAGTACTTC. This codes for CASGPGPTSYEQYF. Together with reference TRBV28 and TRBJ2-7, the CDR3 gives the full variable domain: DVKVTQSSRYLVKRTGEKVFLECVQDMDHENMFWYRQDPGLGLRLIYFSYDVKMKEKGDIPEGYSVSREKKERFSLILESASTNQTSMYLCASGPGPTSYEQYFGPGTRLTVT.

The chain joins TRBV6-5 to TRBJ2-3; 8 nucleotides match TRBD2. CDR3 length: 13 amino acids. J gave up 8 bases and V 7 bases, and 8 bases lay outside the gene matches. Germline V lookup: CDR1 MNHEY, CDR2 SVGAGI. The CDR3, as DNA: TGTGCCAGCACCGTGGCGGGGGGAAGTACGCAGTATTTT. Translated, it gives CASTVAGGSTQYF.

The chain carries TRBV28 and TRBJ1-6; TRBD1 is a possible D gene (5 bases). Germline CDR1 and CDR2: MDHEN and SYDVKM. The germline V and J ends were trimmed by 6 bases and 9 bases, with 21 bases remaining between them. This CDR3 comprises 16 residues. The CDR3 is CASSRTPTGAGSPLHF. The CDR3 bases are TGTGCCAGCAGCCGCACCCCCACTGGGGCGGGTTCACCCCTCCACTTT.

The chain recombines TRBV11-3 with TRBJ2-1; weak D call: TRBD1 (6 bases). Trimming pared 4 bases from V and 7 bases from J, leaving 20 bases between. CDR1 and CDR2 (germline): SGHNT, YENEEA. The CDR3 is made up of 16 amino acids. CDR3 sequence: CASSSTGTRGPNEQFF. CDR3 coding DNA: TGTGCCAGCAGCTCAACCGGGACCAGGGGCCCAAATGAGCAGTTCTTC.

This clone was detected only once. V usage is TRBV19 and J usage is TRBJ2-3, with 9 bases identical to TRBD1. Germline V gene data show CDR1 as LNHDA and CDR2 as SQIVND (reference sequence). The CDR3 covers 14 residues. The trim removed 9 bases at V and 3 bases at J, leaving 7 bases unmatched. The DNA of the CDR3 is TGTGCCAGCGCCCGGGACAGGGCTACAGATACGCAGTATTTT. As protein: CASARDRATDTQYF.

The gene calls are TRBV28 and TRBJ2-3, with D unclear. The CDR3 length is 18 residues. Trimming removed 1 base at V and 0 bases at J, with 17 bases between. Per germline, CDR1 MDHEN and CDR2 SYDVKM. CDR3 amino acids: CASSLLGSPTTSTDTQYF. The CDR3, as DNA: TGTGCCAGCAGTTTATTGGGTAGCCCCACTACTAGCACAGATACGCAGTATTTT.

V is TRBV5-1 and J is TRBJ2-5; TRBD1 matches 8 bases. The germline CDR1 and CDR2 sequences are SGHRS and YFSETQ. V dropped 4 bases and J dropped 5; count of bases not matched to a gene: 22. There are 19 residues in the CDR3. The CDR3 reads CASSPGLLQHITGGETQYF. The CDR3 DNA reads TGCGCCAGCAGCCCGGGACTTCTTCAACATATAACAGGGGGGGAGACCCAGTACTTC.

The chain links TRBV28 to TRBJ1-2; TRBD1 is a possible D gene (6 bases). Trimming left V 4 bases short and J 8 bases short, with 23 bases between. The CDR3 is made up of 16 amino acids. Germline loops: CDR1 MDHEN, CDR2 SYDVKM. The CDR3 is CASSSGEGGSVRGYTF. CDR3 DNA: TGTGCCAGCAGTTCAGGGGAGGGTGGTTCTGTTCGGGGCTACACCTTC.

The V call is TRBV6-1, the J call TRBJ1-5; D remains ambiguous. V gave up 3 bases and J gave up 0 bases, with 9 bases separating them. Germline CDR1 and CDR2: MNHNS and SASEGT. This CDR3 is 15 amino acids long. Here the CDR3 DNA reads TGTGCCAGCAGTGAGTGGCTCCCTAGCAATCAGCCCCAGCATTTT. The encoded protein is CASSEWLPSNQPQHF.

The table lists this clone with a count of one. This chain links TRBV2 with TRBJ2-7; no clear D. Germline loops: CDR1 SNHLY, CDR2 FYNNEI. With 6 bases removed from V and 3 bases from J, the gap between germline ends came to 18 bases. The CDR3 loop spans 15 amino acids. CDR3 in amino acids: CASRYGAEGFYEQYF. The CDR3 DNA reads TGTGCCAGCAGATATGGCGCAGAAGGATTCTACGAGCAGTACTTC.